This T cell receptor beta chain is from a study of T cell responses to AZD1222 COVID-19 vaccine. Study-wide results and limits: White British ancestry dominated among donors, who included more females, and clonal diversity was possibly underestimated.

Trimming took off 5 bases at V and 2 bases at J, with 5 bases between the two ends. Germline V gene lookup returns CDR1 LGHNT and CDR2 FRNRAP. The CDR3 sequence is 12 residues long. The table came from immunoSEQ multiplex PCR; TCRdb's copy has only in-frame clones and leaves some out. The sample yields approximately 140,000 clones, 92% seen once. A remark on this clone: What it recognizes is unknown.

The clonotype originates from an adult in good health. The material was peripheral blood, obtained on day 0 of AZD1222 vaccination. The chain employs TRBV12-5 and TRBJ2-3; D ambiguous. Here the CDR3 DNA reads TGTGCTAGTGGTCTGCACACAGATACGCAGTATTTT. This sequence encodes CASGLHTDTQYF.